This T cell receptor beta chain emerged from a study of T cells in Graves' hyperthyroidism and ophthalmopathy. Background on the study: Peripheral blood was taken when the disease was first diagnosed, before any treatment began.

Amplification of TCR beta CDR3 regions used RNA as the template. First-round RT-PCR of the TCR CDR3 relied on the HTBI primer set. TCRdb reanalysed the multiplex PCR reads using MiXCR and keeps one entry per CDR3 protein. Found here are around 600,000 distinct CDR3 sequences, more than 12% of them singletons; the top ten hold around 13%. Ophthalmopathy patients had moderate-to-severe active disease, CAS ≥3, NOSPECS ≥4, and disease duration under 3 months. PBMCs were derived from around 10 ml fresh peripheral blood. The CDR3 totals 14 residues. The V and J ends lost 10 bases and 2 bases, in that order; junction bases with no gene match: 7. The germline V gene has CDR1 MRHNA and CDR2 SNTAGT.

The source material was blood. This chain links TRBV6-4 with TRBJ1-5; 8 bases match TRBD1. The clonotype originates from a woman aged 50 to 65 with Graves' ophthalmopathy. CDR3 amino acids: CATPQGVCNQPQHF. The CDR3 DNA reads TGTGCCACCCCACAGGGGGTGTGCAATCAGCCCCAGCATTTT.